What follows are 12 T cell receptor beta chains derived from one specimen sequenced in a study of T cells in Graves' hyperthyroidism and ophthalmopathy. TCR beta CDR3 regions were amplified from RNA. With the HTBI primer set, the TCR CDR3 went through a first round of RT-PCR. Each CDR3 protein gets one entry after TCRdb re-called the multiplex PCR reads with MiXCR. The table lists over 650,000 distinct CDR3 sequences, approximately 42% of them singletons. Input material: peripheral blood or thyroid tissue (not recorded which). The receptor set was obtained from an adult man with Graves' disease, either hyperthyroidism or ophthalmopathy (not recorded which).

In its sample, this clonotype was seen a few times. V and J are TRBV9 and TRBJ1-1; D not certain. This CDR3 is 14 amino acids long. The V end was cut by 0 bases, the J end by 4 bases, with 10 bases between. Germline V gene lookup returns CDR1 SGDLS and CDR2 YYNGEE. The CDR3 sequence is CASSVEVEGTEAFF. The CDR3 coding sequence is TGTGCCAGCAGCGTAGAAGTGGAAGGCACTGAAGCTTTCTTT.

Regarding this clonotype: This clone may be a read error of a much larger clone one base away. The V call is TRBV20-1, the J call TRBJ2-7, with a possible D match to TRBD2 (6 bases). The CDR3 has 12 amino acids. The V gene's germline CDR1 is DFQATT and CDR2 SNEGSKA (reference sequence). CDR3 loop: CSASGGTYGQYF. CDR3 nucleotide sequence: TGCAGTGCTAGCGGGGGAACCTACGGGCAGTACTTC.

This clonotype was detected many times. The rearrangement joins TRBV19 to TRBJ1-4; TRBD1 is a possible D gene (6 bases). The CDR3 extends over 14 amino acids. The germline V gene has CDR1 LNHDA and CDR2 SQIVND (reference sequence). V lost 3 bases and J lost 5, with 10 bases in between. CDR3 DNA: TGTGCCAGTAGTATTGCTACAGGGAATGAAAAACTGTTTTTT. This codes for CASSIATGNEKLFF.

This clonotype was observed a handful of times. The chain combines TRBV7-9 with TRBJ2-7; D is perhaps TRBD2 (6 bases). The CDR3 is made up of 14 amino acids. Per germline, CDR1 SEHNR and CDR2 FQNEAQ (reference sequence). Trimming stripped 3 bases from V and 7 bases from J, with 16 bases between. This CDR3 reads CASSLVAGTGEQYF. The CDR3 nucleotides are TGTGCCAGCAGCTTGGTTGCGGGAACCGGAGAGCAGTACTTC.

Details on this clonotype: Possible read error: a much larger clone is one base away. The chain combines TRBV7-9 with TRBJ1-1; D possibly corresponds to TRBD1 (5 bases). Germline values: CDR1 SEHNR, CDR2 FQNEAQ (reference sequence). The CDR3 contains 12 residues. V gave up 3 bases and J gave up 8 bases, with 10 bases separating them. The CDR3 region has the DNA TGTGCCAGCAGCTTCCGGGACGGCGAAGCTTTCTTT. Translated, it gives CASSFRDGEAFF.

Points on this clonotype: At one end, the junction sequence differs from germline, possibly due to a read error. The J gene is TRBJ1-1, the V gene TRBV7-9, with 8 nucleotides matching TRBD1. Germline CDR1 and CDR2: SEHNR and FQNEAQ (reference sequence). The CDR3 covers 15 residues. The CDR3 here is CASSRTQGVITEAFF. The DNA for the CDR3 is TGCGCCAGCAGCAGGACACAGGGGGTTATCACTGAAGCTTTCTTT.

The chain has TRBV20-1 and TRBJ2-7, with 8 bases that match TRBD1. Trimming at V came to 5 bases and at J to 3 bases, leaving 9 bases not matched to a gene. The CDR3 extends over 14 amino acids. CDR1 is DFQATT, CDR2 SNEGSKA, per germline (reference sequence). The CDR3 sequence: CSASLQGADYEQYF. The CDR3 nucleotides are TGCAGTGCTTCGCTTCAGGGGGCTGACTACGAGCAGTACTTC.

The chain is built from TRBV25-1 and TRBJ1-5, with 9 bases fitting TRBD1. J gave up 5 bases and V 5 bases, and 7 bases lay outside the gene matches. CDR1 and CDR2 from the germline V gene are MGHDK and SYGVNS. CDR3 size: 15 residues. CDR3 nucleotide sequence: TGTGCCAGCAGTTTCCCGGGACAGGGAGATCAGCCCCAGCATTTT. As protein: CASSFPGQGDQPQHF.

The J gene is TRBJ1-5, the V gene TRBV7-9; tentative D call: TRBD1 (6 bases). V lost 6 bases, J lost 11 bases, and 20 bases lay in between. Germline V CDR1 and CDR2: SEHNR, FQNEAQ (reference sequence). This CDR3 has 14 amino acids. The CDR3 here is CASRHDPGQETQHF. CDR3 bases: TGTGCCAGCAGGCATGACCCGGGACAAGAGACCCAGCATTTT.

In DNA form, the CDR3 reads TGTGCCAGCAGTGACGGGACAGGGGGCTACGAGCAGTACTTC. Residues: CASSDGTGGYEQYF. The chain has TRBV6-1 and TRBJ2-7, with 11 bases identical to TRBD1. This CDR3 contains 14 residues. V was pared by 3 bases and J by 3 bases, with 1 base of the junction left unmatched. Germline CDR1 MNHNS, CDR2 SASEGT.

With respect to this clonotype: The junction departs from germline at one end; a sequencing error may be responsible. The genes are TRBV2 and TRBJ1-2; D might be TRBD1 (5 bases). CDR3 length: 13 amino acids. Germline loops: CDR1 SNHLY, CDR2 FYNNEI. CDR3 region: CASRAGANYGYTF. The DNA for the CDR3 is TGCGCCAGCAGGGCGGGAGCTAACTATGGCTACACCTTC.

This clonotype was recorded many times. V usage is TRBV6-6 and J usage is TRBJ2-5; 7 nucleotides align to TRBD1. Germline V lookup: CDR1 MNHNY, CDR2 SVGAGI (reference sequence). The CDR3 has 14 residues. V shed 3 bases, J shed 4 bases, and the junction held 5 bases outside the gene matches. The CDR3 nucleotides are TGTGCCAGCAGTTATCAGGGGGACGGAGAGACCCAGTACTTC. It yields the protein CASSYQGDGETQYF.